This T cell receptor beta chain was retrieved from a study of radiation and T cells in renal cell carcinoma. Points from the study as a whole: Without pretreatment biopsies, baseline tumor clonotype presence was undetermined.

On this clone itself: Its antigen is not known.

Here immunoSEQ multiplex PCR was the method, and the copy in TCRdb shows in-frame clones only, minus some. The sample contains about 49,000 clones, 80% of which appear only once. Time point described: blood 2 weeks post-SBRT. Indicated treatment: 15 Gy SBRT to primary tumor, nephrectomy 4 weeks later. This clonotype was sampled from a woman aged 70-85 years with renal cell carcinoma. Material: blood, obtained from a patient whose treatment included radiotherapy and nephrectomy.

CDR3 sequence (DNA): TGCAGTGCTAGCGGGAGGGATACGCAGTATTTT. Protein: CSASGRDTQYF. This sequence joins TRBV20-1 and TRBJ2-3, with 7 bases aligning to TRBD2. V shed 3 bases, J shed 6 bases, and the junction held 0 bases outside the gene matches. CDR1 DFQATT and CDR2 SNEGSKA come from the germline V gene (reference sequence). The CDR3 is made up of 11 amino acids.